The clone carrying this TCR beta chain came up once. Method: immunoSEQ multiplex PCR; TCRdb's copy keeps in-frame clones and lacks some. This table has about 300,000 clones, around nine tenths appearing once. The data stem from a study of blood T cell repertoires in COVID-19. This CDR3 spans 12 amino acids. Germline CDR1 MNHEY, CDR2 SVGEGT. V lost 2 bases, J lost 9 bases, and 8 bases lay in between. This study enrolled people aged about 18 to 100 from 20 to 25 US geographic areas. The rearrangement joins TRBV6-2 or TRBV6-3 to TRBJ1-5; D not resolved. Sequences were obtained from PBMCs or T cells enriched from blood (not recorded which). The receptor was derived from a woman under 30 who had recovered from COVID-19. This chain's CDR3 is CASSYGSRPQHF. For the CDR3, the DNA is TGTGCCAGCAGTTACGGGAGTCGGCCCCAGCATTTT.